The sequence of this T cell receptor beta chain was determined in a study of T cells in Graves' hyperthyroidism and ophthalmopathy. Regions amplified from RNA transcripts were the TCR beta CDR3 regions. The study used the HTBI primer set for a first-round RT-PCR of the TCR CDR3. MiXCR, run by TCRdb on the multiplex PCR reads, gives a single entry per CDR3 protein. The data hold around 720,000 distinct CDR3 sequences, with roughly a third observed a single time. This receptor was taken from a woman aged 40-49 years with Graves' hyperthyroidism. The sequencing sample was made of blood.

The CDR3 coding sequence is TGTGCCAGCGAGGGAGTGGACGCCTCCTACGAGCAGTACTTC. Translating gives CASEGVDASYEQYF. The rearrangement joins TRBV13 to TRBJ2-7, with D tentatively TRBD2 (5 bases). The ends were cut back, 8 bases at V and 0 bases at J, with 14 bases in the middle. The CDR3 is 14 residues long. The V gene's germline CDR1 is PRHDT and CDR2 FYEKMQ (reference sequence).